This entry lists 26 T cell receptor beta chains sequenced from one sample in a study of shared clonotypes between healthy human individuals. The data were produced by immunoSEQ multiplex PCR, yet TCRdb's version contains in-frame clones alone and is incomplete. The profile shows more than 2 million clones, 80% to 95% of them singletons. CD45RO negativity and positive selection for CCR7 defined naive CD8 cells, a population that excluded terminally differentiated effector memory CD45RA+ cells. Sample: naive CD8+ T cells from PBMCs. The origin of the receptors is a man aged 18 to 35 in good health. Some clones in this sample may be carry-over from other donors' samples.

The chain joins TRBV11-2 to TRBJ2-7; TRBD1 is a possible D gene (6 bases). This CDR3 comprises 16 residues. The V gene lost 2 bases and the J gene lost 3 bases, with 17 bases spanning the gap. Germline V gives CDR1 SGHAT, CDR2 FQNNGV. The CDR3 DNA reads TGTGCCAGCAGCTTATTCCGGGGTCAGGGGATCTACGAGCAGTACTTC. Translating it yields CASSLFRGQGIYEQYF.

The chain is built from TRBV18 and TRBJ2-7, with D perhaps matching TRBD2 (5 bases). Trimming took off 7 bases at V and 0 bases at J, with 10 bases between the two ends. Germline CDR1 reads KGHSH; CDR2 reads LQKENI. The CDR3 consists of 13 residues. In nucleotides, the CDR3 is TGTGCCAGCTTCAATAGCGACTCCTACGAGCAGTACTTC. This gives the protein CASFNSDSYEQYF.

The chain employs TRBV28 and TRBJ2-2; TRBD2 agrees at 7 bases. The trim removed 5 bases at V and 7 bases at J, leaving 13 bases unmatched. Germline CDR1 MDHEN, CDR2 SYDVKM. The CDR3 length is 16 residues. CDR3 protein: CASSGDASGMFGELFF. CDR3 bases: TGTGCCAGCAGTGGGGATGCCAGCGGGATGTTCGGGGAGCTGTTTTTT.

Details on this clone: Other nucleotide sequences in the sample specify the same CDR3. This chain links TRBV7-9 with TRBJ2-1; D is uncertain. CDR1 is SEHNR and CDR2 is FQNEAQ in the germline V gene (reference sequence). Trimming removed 1 base from V and 7 bases from J, with 5 bases in between. The CDR3 is made up of 12 amino acids. The CDR3, as DNA: TGTGCCAGCAGCTTAGACCGAAATGAGCAGTTCTTC. Translating it yields CASSLDRNEQFF. Full variable domain (remainder filled in from reference TRBV7-9 and TRBJ2-1): DTGVSQNPRHKITKRGQNVTFRCDPISEHNRLYWYRQTLGQGPEFLTYFQNEAQLEKSRLLSDRFSAERPKGSFSTLEIQRTEQGDSAMYLCASSLDRNEQFFGPGTRLTVL.

The chain couples TRBV28 to TRBJ2-7; tentative D call: TRBD2 (7 bases). Germline V gene lookup returns CDR1 MDHEN and CDR2 SYDVKM. This CDR3 spans 16 amino acids. The V gene lost 2 bases and the J gene lost 2 bases, with 16 bases spanning the gap. In DNA form, the CDR3 reads TGTGCCAGCAGTTTAGGCCGGGAGGCAGGGGCCTACGAGCAGTACTTC. This encodes CASSLGREAGAYEQYF.

V gene TRBV9 combines with J gene TRBJ2-1, with unresolved D. The CDR3 is 14 residues long. CDR1 and CDR2 from the germline V gene are SGDLS and YYNGEE. The germline V and J ends were trimmed by 0 bases and 6 bases, with 10 bases remaining between them. Here the CDR3 DNA reads TGTGCCAGCAGCGTAGGCGGCACCCCCAATGAGCAGTTCTTC. This encodes CASSVGGTPNEQFF.

This chain joins TRBV14 and TRBJ1-4, with D unclear. Germline CDR1 is SGHDN and CDR2 is FVKESK. V shed 4 bases and J shed 0 bases, with 12 bases lying between them. CDR3 length equals 16 residues. The CDR3 DNA reads TGTGCCAGCAGCCCCTCATTTGGGGCAACTAATGAAAAACTGTTTTTT. The encoded protein is CASSPSFGATNEKLFF.

This chain joins TRBV9 and TRBJ2-7; tentatively, D is TRBD2 (6 bases). This CDR3 region has 14 residues. V lost 3 bases to trimming and J lost 0 bases, with 10 bases between them. The germline CDR1 and CDR2 sequences are SGDLS and YYNGEE. Here the CDR3 DNA reads TGTGCCAGCAGCGGATCGGGAGTCTCCTACGAGCAGTACTTC. Its translation: CASSGSGVSYEQYF.

Comments on this clone: This CDR3 is also generated by other DNA sequences in the sample. V and J are TRBV27 and TRBJ1-1, with D tentatively TRBD1 (5 bases). V lost 6 bases and J 1 base, leaving 12 bases between the germline ends. From germline, CDR1 is MNHEY and CDR2 SMNVEV (reference sequence). The CDR3 loop spans 14 amino acids. The DNA for the CDR3 is TGTGCCAGCAGCCTCACCGGGGGGAACACTGAAGCTTTCTTT. The encoded protein is CASSLTGGNTEAFF.

The chain joins TRBV6-6 to TRBJ2-6; no definite D call. V gave up 8 bases and J gave up 4 bases, with 6 bases separating them. Germline V gene data show CDR1 as MNHNY and CDR2 as SVGAGI (reference sequence). The CDR3 extends over 12 amino acids. CDR3 amino acids: CASESGANVLTF. The CDR3 nucleotides read TGTGCCAGCGAGTCCGGGGCCAACGTCCTGACTTTC.

This clone was seen a single time. The same CDR3 can be traced to other DNA sequences in this sample. The V gene is TRBV7-9, the J gene TRBJ1-1; D not resolved. This CDR3 is built from 14 residues. V was trimmed by 5 bases and J by 3 bases, leaving 13 bases between them. Germline assignment: CDR1 SEHNR and CDR2 FQNEAQ (reference sequence). The CDR3 DNA reads TGTGCCAGCAGCCTCACCGGTAGGGACACTGAAGCTTTCTTT. It encodes CASSLTGRDTEAFF.

The chain is built from TRBV27 and TRBJ2-3, with a weak D call TRBD1 (6 bases). The CDR3 sequence is 15 residues long. Germline CDR1 and CDR2: MNHEY and SMNVEV (reference sequence). V was shortened by 6 bases and J by 2 bases, with 15 bases between the two germline ends. DNA for the CDR3: TGTGCCAGCAGGATCGGACAGCCAAACACAGATACGCAGTATTTT. Translation: CASRIGQPNTDTQYF.

This clone was recorded a few times. This chain connects TRBV6-5 to TRBJ2-1; D tentatively reads TRBD1 or TRBD2 (5 bases each). From germline, CDR1 is MNHEY and CDR2 SVGAGI. This CDR3 region has 14 residues. With 2 bases removed from V and 14 bases from J, the gap between germline ends came to 19 bases. The CDR3 DNA is TGTGCCAGCAGTTACGCAAACGGGGCGAAGAAGAAGTTCTTC. Residues: CASSYANGAKKKFF.

The chain carries TRBV28 and TRBJ2-7; 8 bases line up with TRBD2. The germline CDR1 and CDR2 sequences are MDHEN and SYDVKM. The CDR3 has 16 amino acids. V dropped 4 bases and J dropped 2; count of bases not matched to a gene: 10. The DNA for the CDR3 is TGTGCCAGCAGTTCGGGACTAGTCACCGCCCCCTACGAGCAGTACTTC. Protein product: CASSSGLVTAPYEQYF.

The chain carries TRBV4-1 and TRBJ2-7; TRBD1 matches at 9 bases. There are 17 residues in the CDR3. V gave up 2 bases and J gave up 3 bases; unmatched junction bases: 11. Germline assignment: CDR1 MGHRA and CDR2 YSYEKL. CDR3 residues: CASSQTTGGYSHYEQYF. The CDR3 nucleotides read TGCGCCAGCAGCCAAACCACAGGGGGCTACTCCCACTACGAGCAGTACTTC.

This clone was seen more than once but under ten times. The chain links TRBV5-6 to TRBJ2-7, with D maybe TRBD1 (6 bases). V was cut by 0 bases and J by 5 bases, with 9 bases left in between. The germline CDR1 and CDR2 sequences are SGHDT and YYEEEE. CDR3 size: 13 residues. CDR3 in DNA: TGTGCCAGCAGCTTGGTGGGGGCCAACGAGCAGTACTTC. Translating gives CASSLVGANEQYF.

This clone was recorded only once. Other DNA sequences of this sample code for an identical CDR3. V usage is TRBV19 and J usage is TRBJ1-1; D call uncertain. Germline CDR1 reads LNHDA; CDR2 reads SQIVND (reference sequence). Trimming removed 3 bases from V and 4 bases from J, with 6 bases in between. This CDR3 is built from 12 residues. CDR3 loop: CASSMGGTEAFF. The CDR3 DNA reads as TGTGCCAGTAGTATGGGCGGCACTGAAGCTTTCTTT.

The chain is built from TRBV4-2 and TRBJ1-1, with 8 bases aligning to TRBD1. The CDR3 runs 14 residues. Germline V gene lookup returns CDR1 LGHNA and CDR2 YNFKEQ. The junction had 3 bases not matched to a gene; V was cut back by 5 bases and J by 1 base. CDR3 DNA: TGTGCCAGCAGCGAAACAGGGGGGAACACTGAAGCTTTCTTT. The encoded protein is CASSETGGNTEAFF.

The chain joins TRBV9 to TRBJ1-1; 7 bases map to TRBD1. Germline assignment: CDR1 SGDLS and CDR2 YYNGEE. This CDR3 is 13 amino acids long. V was clipped by 2 bases and J by 7 bases; unmatched bases: 5. The CDR3 bases are TGTGCCAGCAGCGTGACAGGGTCCGGTGAAGCTTTCTTT. This encodes CASSVTGSGEAFF.

This rearrangement joins TRBV10-3 to TRBJ2-7; TRBD2 might be the D (6 bases). From germline, CDR1 is ENHRY and CDR2 SYGVKD. The CDR3 contains 12 residues. V was cut by 6 bases and J by 6 bases, with 12 bases left in between. CDR3 sequence (DNA): TGTGCCATCAGATCGGACTATAGCGAGCAGTACTTC. Encoded protein: CAIRSDYSEQYF.

This chain uses TRBV29-1 with TRBJ2-7; 12 bases map to TRBD2. The CDR3 extends over 15 amino acids. V lost 5 bases and J lost 2; bases outside the gene matches: 7. The V gene's germline CDR1 is SQVTM and CDR2 ANQGSEA. In nucleotides, the CDR3 is TGCAGCGTTCGGACTAGCGGGGCGAAAGCCTACGAGCAGTACTTC. It is translated as CSVRTSGAKAYEQYF.

The chain has TRBV7-9 and TRBJ2-3; D is perhaps TRBD2 (6 bases). Germline CDR1 reads SEHNR; CDR2 reads FQNEAQ (reference sequence). The CDR3 loop spans 15 amino acids. Trimming removed 5 bases from V and 2 bases from J, with 14 bases in between. As DNA, the CDR3 is TGTGCCAGCAGCATACCGGGACTCAACACAGATACGCAGTATTTT. As protein: CASSIPGLNTDTQYF.

The chain links TRBV5-6 to TRBJ1-5, with 8 bases lining up with TRBD1. After removal of 4 bases from V and 6 bases from J, the junction contained 6 bases not matched to a gene. This CDR3 contains 14 residues. Germline assignment: CDR1 SGHDT and CDR2 YYEEEE. CDR3 sequence (DNA): TGTGCCAGCAGCGCAGGGGGCTGGTTTCAGCCCCAGCATTTT. This encodes CASSAGGWFQPQHF.

The chain recombines TRBV11-2 with TRBJ2-1, with D possibly matching TRBD2 (6 bases). The V end lost 5 bases, the J end lost 5 bases, and 16 bases lay between the germline ends. Germline V lookup: CDR1 SGHAT, CDR2 FQNNGV. This CDR3 region has 15 residues. The CDR3 nucleotides read TGTGCCAGCAGCCCTTTCCGGGACTCTCACAATGAGCAGTTCTTC. This sequence encodes CASSPFRDSHNEQFF.

This rearrangement joins TRBV7-9 to TRBJ2-1; D gene unclear. In germline, CDR1 is SEHNR, CDR2 FQNEAQ (reference sequence). Trimming shortened V by 2 bases and J by 4 bases, and 15 bases separated the two germline ends. CDR3 length equals 16 residues. Written as DNA, the CDR3 is TGTGCCAGCAGCTTATGGACGGGCAAAAGTTACAATGAGCAGTTCTTC. This codes for CASSLWTGKSYNEQFF.

The V gene is TRBV7-9, the J gene TRBJ2-1, with 8 bases lining up with TRBD2. CDR3 size: 18 residues. The germline V gene encodes CDR1 SEHNR and CDR2 FQNEAQ (reference sequence). V lost 2 bases and J lost 0; bases outside the gene matches: 9. The CDR3 sequence is CASSLLLAESSSYNEQFF. The CDR3 bases are TGTGCCAGCAGCTTATTACTAGCGGAGTCGAGCTCCTACAATGAGCAGTTCTTC.